Presented here are 22 T cell receptor beta chains from one specimen sequenced in a study of blood T cell repertoires in COVID-19. TCRdb's table, derived via immunoSEQ multiplex PCR, lists solely in-frame clones and lacks some. This repertoire shows 350,000 or so clones, 87% found once; its top ten account for roughly 1%. The sequenced sample consisted of PBMCs or T cells enriched from blood (not recorded which). Every receptor here comes from a woman in her thirties who had recovered from COVID-19.

The chain couples TRBV6-2 or TRBV6-3 to TRBJ1-2; 7 bases are a match to TRBD1. Trimming cost V 5 bases and J 8 bases; bases outside gene matches: 8. The length of the CDR3 is 13 residues. Per the germline V gene, CDR1 is MNHEY and CDR2 is SVGEGT. DNA of the CDR3: TGTGCCAGCAGTCCCGTGACAGGGAGAGGCTACACCTTC. It yields the protein CASSPVTGRGYTF.

This chain connects TRBV30 to TRBJ2-2; 10 bases fit TRBD1. The V segment lost 2 bases and the J segment 5 bases; nucleotides outside the gene matches: 5. This CDR3 region has 15 residues. The germline gives CDR1 GTSNPN, CDR2 SVGIG (reference sequence). The chain's CDR3 is CAWSRDRGTTGELFF. The CDR3 DNA reads as TGTGCCTGGAGTCGGGACAGGGGTACGACCGGGGAGCTGTTTTTT.

The chain uses TRBV27 and TRBJ1-3, with a possible D match to TRBD1 (6 bases). Germline CDR1 reads MNHEY; CDR2 reads SMNVEV (reference sequence). Trimming left V 2 bases short and J 4 bases short, with 15 bases between. The CDR3 spans 16 residues. The CDR3 coding sequence is TGTGCCAGCAGTTTAACGGCGACAGGCCCCGGAAACACCATATATTTT. Amino acid sequence: CASSLTATGPGNTIYF.

The genes are TRBV6-2 or TRBV6-3 and TRBJ2-7; TRBD2 matches 10 bases. Germline CDR1 and CDR2: MNHEY and SVGEGT. J lost 4 bases, V lost 3 bases, and 6 bases had no gene match. The CDR3 runs to 15 residues. DNA of the CDR3: TGTGCCAGCAGTTATCTAGCGGGGGTTTTGTACGAGCAGTACTTC. This sequence encodes CASSYLAGVLYEQYF.

The rearrangement links TRBV6-4 to TRBJ1-2; 11 nucleotides line up with TRBD1. The CDR3 contains 14 residues. CDR1 is MRHNA and CDR2 is SNTAGT in the germline V gene. Trimming took 5 bases from V and 8 from J; bases not matched to a gene: 7. In DNA form, the CDR3 reads TGTGCCAGCAGTCCTACCGGGACAGGGGGAGGCTACACCTTC. This translates into CASSPTGTGGGYTF.

A word on this clone: This CDR3 is also generated by other DNA sequences in the sample. The CDR3 loop is CASSLTGSGYGYTF. DNA of the CDR3: TGTGCCAGCAGTTTAACAGGTAGCGGCTATGGCTACACCTTC. The gene calls are TRBV27 and TRBJ1-2; D possibly corresponds to TRBD1 (5 bases). The CDR3 spans 14 residues. V was clipped by 2 bases and J by 4 bases, with 11 bases between them. Germline lookup yields CDR1 MNHEY and CDR2 SMNVEV (reference sequence).

The chain has TRBV27 and TRBJ1-2; TRBD1 might be the D (5 bases). This CDR3 contains 14 residues. Germline loops: CDR1 MNHEY, CDR2 SMNVEV (reference sequence). V lost 5 bases and J 4 bases, leaving 14 bases between the germline ends. The CDR3 sequence: CASSGQGWGYGYTF. The CDR3 DNA is TGTGCCAGCAGTGGGCAGGGATGGGGCTATGGCTACACCTTC.

V and J are TRBV27 and TRBJ2-5; maybe TRBD1 (5 bases). The ends were cut back, 2 bases at V and 5 bases at J, with 9 bases in the middle. CDR1 MNHEY and CDR2 SMNVEV come from the germline V gene (reference sequence). This CDR3 is 13 amino acids long. The CDR3, as DNA: TGTGCCAGCAGTTTAACGTCAGGGGAGACCCAGTACTTC. This gives the protein CASSLTSGETQYF.

The gene calls are TRBV4-1 and TRBJ2-6; D perhaps matches TRBD1 (8 bases). V shed 2 bases and J shed 0 bases, with 23 bases lying between them. Germline values: CDR1 MGHRA, CDR2 YSYEKL. This CDR3 spans 21 amino acids. CDR3 nucleotides: TGCGCCAGCAGCCAAAGTCGGGGGGCGACAGGGGCGCTCTCTGGGGCCAACGTCCTGACTTTC. Translating gives CASSQSRGATGALSGANVLTF.

This clone showed up just once. The chain has TRBV6-5 and TRBJ2-7; D call uncertain. Per the germline V gene, CDR1 is MNHEY and CDR2 is SVGAGI. There are 12 residues in the CDR3. Trimming pared 5 bases from V and 4 bases from J, leaving 9 bases between. The DNA of the CDR3 is TGTGCCAGCAGTCCCTCTCGGTACGAGCAGTACTTC. This sequence encodes CASSPSRYEQYF.

V usage is TRBV3-1 (or the pseudogene TRBV3-2) and J usage is TRBJ2-3; 7 bases fit TRBD2. J gave up 2 bases and V 1 base, and 6 bases lay outside the gene matches. This CDR3 is 16 amino acids long. In germline, CDR1 is LGHDT, CDR2 YNNKEL (reference sequence). The DNA for the CDR3 is TGTGCCAGCAGCCAAGTTCCCGGGACTACCACAGATACGCAGTATTTT. Its translation: CASSQVPGTTTDTQYF.

J is TRBJ2-4 and V is TRBV19, with D tentatively TRBD2 (5 bases). V shed 8 bases and J shed 3 bases, with 11 bases lying between them. The germline CDR1 and CDR2 sequences are LNHDA and SQIVND (reference sequence). The CDR3 is made up of 13 amino acids. The CDR3 coding sequence is TGTGCCAGTCAGACCCGGGACAAAAACATTCAGTACTTC. This gives the protein CASQTRDKNIQYF.

This sequence joins TRBV28 and TRBJ1-1; TRBD1 might be the D (6 bases). The CDR3 loop spans 14 amino acids. V was shortened by 1 base and J by 4 bases, with 10 bases between the two germline ends. Germline loops: CDR1 MDHEN, CDR2 SYDVKM. The CDR3 nucleotides are TGTGCCAGCAGTTTATCCCAGGGGAGCACTGAAGCTTTCTTT. It translates to CASSLSQGSTEAFF.

The chain carries TRBV5-4 and TRBJ1-2; D remains unclear. Germline values: CDR1 SGHNT, CDR2 YYREEE (reference sequence). The CDR3 contains 14 residues. V dropped 0 bases and J dropped 8 bases, with 14 bases sitting between them. CDR3 amino acids: CASSLEAWGEGYTF. In DNA, the CDR3 is TGTGCCAGCAGCTTGGAGGCTTGGGGAGAAGGCTACACCTTC.

This chain connects TRBV10-3 to TRBJ1-6; 8 bases are a match to TRBD1. With 10 bases clipped from V and 9 bases from J, the junction kept 8 bases outside the gene matches. Germline CDR1 ENHRY, CDR2 SYGVKD. The CDR3 is 13 amino acids. CDR3 loop: CATTETGASPLHF. DNA of the CDR3: TGTGCCACCACGGAGACAGGGGCTTCACCCCTCCACTTT.

This chain uses TRBV2 with TRBJ1-6; 7 bases fit TRBD1. J gave up 10 bases and V 1 base, and 7 bases lay outside the gene matches. There are 15 residues in the CDR3. Germline CDR1 SNHLY, CDR2 FYNNEI. Here the CDR3 reads CASSEGQGKLSPLHF. DNA for the CDR3: TGTGCCAGCAGTGAAGGACAGGGTAAATTATCACCCCTCCACTTT.

V and J are TRBV21-1 and TRBJ1-1. TRBV21-1 is described as a pseudogene. The CDR3 sequence is 14 residues long. The CDR3 region is CASSCEGVNTEAFF. The CDR3 coding sequence is TGTGCCAGCAGCTGCGAGGGAGTAAACACTGAAGCTTTCTTT.

This chain links TRBV5-5 with TRBJ2-3, with 8 bases fitting TRBD2. J was trimmed by 0 bases and V by 4 bases; bases with no gene match: 4. Germline-derived CDR1 and CDR2 are SGHKS and YYEKEE (reference sequence). The CDR3 totals 15 residues. Here the CDR3 DNA reads TGTGCCAGCAGCATAGCGGGGTATAGCACAGATACGCAGTATTTT. Translated: CASSIAGYSTDTQYF.

The chain uses TRBV18 and TRBJ1-1; 7 bases match TRBD1. Germline CDR1 reads KGHSH; CDR2 reads LQKENI. The CDR3 length is 18 residues. The ends lost 1 base at V and 1 base at J; junction bases unmatched: 12. The CDR3 spells CASSPLSPGGPTNTEAFF. Written as DNA, the CDR3 is TGTGCCAGCTCACCACTAAGTCCAGGGGGGCCAACGAACACTGAAGCTTTCTTT.

A note on this clone: A far larger clone is a single base away, which makes a read error likely. V is TRBV7-9 and J is TRBJ1-1; D is possibly TRBD1 (5 bases). Germline assignment: CDR1 SEHNR and CDR2 FQNEAQ (reference sequence). Trimming left V 0 bases short and J 1 base short, with 9 bases between. CDR3 length: 15 residues. CDR3 nucleotides: TGTGCCAGCAGCTTAGCGGTGGGGGGGAACACTGAAGCTTTCTTT. Protein product: CASSLAVGGNTEAFF.

This clone was seen a single time. V gene TRBV4-1 combines with J gene TRBJ2-5, with 9 bases identical to TRBD2. The CDR3 is made up of 16 amino acids. V trimming: 3 bases; J trimming: 1 base; junction bases outside the gene matches: 6. Germline CDR1 is MGHRA and CDR2 is YSYEKL. CDR3: CASSHRLAASQETQYF. The CDR3 bases are TGCGCCAGCAGCCACAGACTAGCGGCCAGCCAAGAGACCCAGTACTTC.

V is TRBV20-1 and J is TRBJ1-1; TRBD1 might be the D (5 bases). This CDR3 contains 14 residues. From germline, CDR1 is DFQATT and CDR2 SNEGSKA (reference sequence). Trimming shortened V by 3 bases and J by 5 bases, and 16 bases separated the two germline ends. CDR3 sequence (DNA): TGCAGTGCTAGTGGGACTTTCTCGGGGACTGAAGCTTTCTTT. This gives the protein CSASGTFSGTEAFF.